The 19 T cell receptor beta chains given below trace back to one sample, sequenced in a study of T cells in narcolepsy. The assay was immunoSEQ multiplex PCR, and TCRdb's table has in-frame clones only and misses some. This sample carries fewer than 35,000 clones, around 79% of them seen once, and the ten largest clones take 1.1%. Sequencing input: CD45RA- memory CD4+ T cells from PBMCs. All receptors come from a human donor with narcolepsy.

The chain recombines TRBV5-6 with TRBJ2-7, with TRBD2 matching 7 bases. CDR1 is SGHDT and CDR2 is YYEEEE in the germline V gene. CDR3 length: 15 amino acids. V lost 1 base, J lost 3 bases, and 7 bases stayed unmatched. The CDR3 reads CASSLFTSEDYEQYF. CDR3 bases: TGTGCCAGCAGCTTGTTTACTAGCGAGGACTACGAGCAGTACTTC. The variable domain in full, with the rest retrieved from reference TRBV5-6 and TRBJ2-7, is DAGVTQSPTHLIKTRGQQVTLRCSPKSGHDTVSWYQQALGQGPQFIFQYYEEEERQRGNFPDRFSGHQFPNYSSELNVNALLLGDSALYLCASSLFTSEDYEQYFGPGTRLTVT.

This sequence joins TRBV19 and TRBJ2-1; unclear D gene. Trimming cost V 7 bases and J 9 bases, with 16 bases left between them. This CDR3 contains 13 residues. The V gene's germline CDR1 is LNHDA and CDR2 SQIVND (reference sequence). The CDR3 sequence is CASNSGVLGEQFF. In nucleotides, the CDR3 is TGTGCCAGTAACTCCGGAGTTCTAGGTGAGCAGTTCTTC.

The chain has TRBV5-4 and TRBJ2-1, with TRBD2 as a possible D gene (5 bases). The CDR3 is 15 residues long. Germline-derived CDR1 and CDR2 are SGHNT and YYREEE (reference sequence). The ends were cut back, 5 bases at V and 0 bases at J, with 12 bases in the middle. This CDR3 reads CASRDPRGSYNEQFF. In nucleotides, the CDR3 is TGTGCCAGCAGGGACCCCCGGGGCTCCTACAATGAGCAGTTCTTC.

This rearrangement joins TRBV6-5 to TRBJ2-7, with 10 bases that match TRBD2. The germline gives CDR1 MNHEY, CDR2 SVGAGI. V gave up 6 bases and J gave up 3 bases; unmatched junction bases: 8. The length of the CDR3 is 15 residues. The CDR3 region is CASRPRTSGYYEQYF. The CDR3 DNA sequence: TGTGCCAGCAGACCCCGGACTAGCGGCTACTACGAGCAGTACTTC.

This clone was observed a few times. V and J are TRBV6-4 and TRBJ1-1; 8 nucleotides match TRBD1. There are 14 residues in the CDR3. The germline V gene encodes CDR1 MRHNA and CDR2 SNTAGT. The J segment lost 4 bases and the V segment lost 0 bases, leaving 1 base of the junction unmatched. The CDR3 sequence: CASSDSDRGTEAFF. Written as DNA, the CDR3 is TGTGCCAGCAGTGACTCAGACAGGGGCACTGAAGCTTTCTTT.

The rearrangement joins TRBV30 to TRBJ2-5, with D possibly matching TRBD1 (5 bases). The DNA end favors TRBJ2-7, so the J call may be wrong. The CDR3 runs 18 residues. The germline V gene encodes CDR1 GTSNPN and CDR2 SVGIG (reference sequence). The CDR3 bases are TGTGCCTCGAAGGTCCAGGGAACCCATGAAGGCCCTCTCTACGAGCAGTACTTC. Protein: CASKVQGTHEGPLYEQYF.

The J gene is TRBJ2-7, the V gene TRBV27; D may correspond to TRBD1 or TRBD2 (5 bases each). The CDR3 length is 17 residues. Germline V lookup: CDR1 MNHEY, CDR2 SMNVEV (reference sequence). V lost 10 bases, J lost 2 bases, and 27 bases lay in between. The CDR3 nucleotides read TGTGCCAACAGCAACCCCGGGACCGGACATTATGCCTACGAGCAGTACTTC. This codes for CANSNPGTGHYAYEQYF.

The rearrangement joins TRBV7-8 to TRBJ1-1; 7 bases fit TRBD1. Germline loops: CDR1 SGHVS, CDR2 FQNEAQ. V was clipped by 2 bases and J by 4 bases; unmatched bases: 4. The CDR3 contains 14 residues. The CDR3 DNA is TGTGCCAGCAGCTTAACAGGGGCGGTCACTGAAGCTTTCTTT. Translated, it gives CASSLTGAVTEAFF.

This chain links TRBV7-9 with TRBJ2-1; D is perhaps TRBD1 (6 bases). Germline lookup yields CDR1 SEHNR and CDR2 FQNEAQ (reference sequence). Trimming took off 0 bases at V and 4 bases at J, with 10 bases between the two ends. This CDR3 has 15 amino acids. The CDR3 DNA follows: TGTGCCAGCAGCTTAGCCAGGGGCGTATACAATGAGCAGTTCTTC. Its translation: CASSLARGVYNEQFF.

This clone was detected only a few times. V usage is TRBV7-6 and J usage is TRBJ2-7; TRBD1 is a possible D gene (6 bases). V gave up 5 bases and J gave up 7 bases, with 15 bases separating them. This CDR3 spans 13 amino acids. CDR1 is SGHVS, CDR2 FNYEAQ, per germline. The CDR3 DNA is TGTGCCAGCAGCGGACAGACGGGGTATGAGCAGTACTTC. Amino acid sequence: CASSGQTGYEQYF.

V is TRBV5-1 and J is TRBJ1-5; D call uncertain. V shed 0 bases and J shed 3 bases, with 4 bases lying between them. CDR1 is SGHRS and CDR2 is YFSETQ in the germline V gene. This CDR3 region has 13 residues. The CDR3 DNA reads as TGCGCCAGCAGCTTGGACACCAATCAGCCCCAGCATTTT. It is translated as CASSLDTNQPQHF.

This sequence joins TRBV7-2 and TRBJ2-3; 10 bases line up with TRBD2. The CDR3 sequence is 14 residues long. Germline V CDR1 and CDR2: SGHTA, FQGNSA. J was trimmed by 4 bases and V by 6 bases; bases with no gene match: 4. This chain's CDR3 is CASRNGLAADTQYF. CDR3 sequence (DNA): TGTGCCAGCAGGAACGGACTAGCGGCAGATACGCAGTATTTT.

The chain recombines TRBV18 with TRBJ2-1; 8 bases fit TRBD1. Germline-derived CDR1 and CDR2 are KGHSH and LQKENI. The CDR3 runs 15 residues. J lost 1 base, V lost 4 bases, and 3 bases had no gene match. CDR3 nucleotide sequence: TGTGCCAGCTCACTCGGACAGGGTTCCTACAATGAGCAGTTCTTC. Protein product: CASSLGQGSYNEQFF.

This clone was counted only a few times. V and J are TRBV5-6 and TRBJ2-7, with TRBD2 identical over 16 bases. The CDR3 has 17 residues. After removal of 3 bases from V and 7 bases from J, the junction contained 10 bases not matched to a gene. The germline gives CDR1 SGHDT, CDR2 YYEEEE. CDR3 DNA sequence: TGTGCCAGCAGCTCGCTGGGGACTAGCGGGAGGGCCGAGGAGCAGTACTTC. This sequence encodes CASSSLGTSGRAEEQYF.

The V call is TRBV11-2, the J call TRBJ2-1; 10 bases match TRBD2. The germline V gene has CDR1 SGHAT and CDR2 FQNNGV. This CDR3 comprises 13 residues. With 3 bases clipped from V and 12 bases from J, the junction kept 5 bases outside the gene matches. The DNA of the CDR3 is TGTGCCAGCAGCTTTCAGCGGGAGGGCGGGCAGTTCTTC. Protein product: CASSFQREGGQFF.

In DNA, the CDR3 is TGTGCCAGCAGCCCCGATGGACTAGCGGGAAGCAATGAGCAGTTCTTC. Its translation: CASSPDGLAGSNEQFF. The chain is built from TRBV2 and TRBJ2-1; 12 positions agree with TRBD2. CDR1 is SNHLY and CDR2 is FYNNEI in the germline V gene. V gave up 6 bases and J gave up 6 bases; unmatched junction bases: 9. The CDR3 runs 16 residues.

The J gene is TRBJ2-7, the V gene TRBV28, with a weak D call TRBD1 (6 bases). Germline V gene data show CDR1 as MDHEN and CDR2 as SYDVKM. The V and J ends lost 6 bases and 0 bases respectively, with 15 bases between them. The CDR3 consists of 15 residues. The chain's CDR3 is CASSQTGKPSYEQYF. The CDR3 nucleotides are TGTGCCAGCAGCCAGACAGGAAAACCCTCCTACGAGCAGTACTTC.

The chain is built from TRBV5-4 and TRBJ2-5; 8 positions match TRBD1. The CDR3 totals 14 residues. Trimming removed 3 bases from V and 5 bases from J; junction bases left unmatched: 6. CDR1 is SGHNT and CDR2 is YYREEE in the germline V gene (reference sequence). CDR3 nucleotides: TGTGCCAGCAGCTCGGCAGGGGGCTGGGAGACCCAGTACTTC. Amino acid sequence: CASSSAGGWETQYF.

Written as DNA, the CDR3 is TGTGCCAGCAGCTTACAAACTAGGGGATACACAGATACGCAGTATTTT. It specifies CASSLQTRGYTDTQYF. J is TRBJ2-3 and V is TRBV7-8, with D possibly being TRBD1 or TRBD2 (5 bases each). V lost 2 bases and J 2 bases, leaving 14 bases between the germline ends. Germline CDR1 SGHVS, CDR2 FQNEAQ. This CDR3 contains 16 residues.